Listed below are T cell receptor beta chains from one sample, sequenced in a study of blood T cell repertoires in COVID-19. Profiling relied on immunoSEQ multiplex PCR, and the TCRdb table lists in-frame clones only, not all of them. Of about 300,000 clones in the sample, about 90% were seen once. The sample consisted of peripheral blood. The receptors shown here come from a woman in her twenties or thirties with COVID-19, enrolled during active disease. Both conserved end residues are part of each CDR3. D genes are given only for firm matches. Size tells how often a clone was seen (once, few, many) or the class of an expanded clone, and some rows leave it out.

j_call v_call d_call clone_size cdr3_aa cdr3_nt
TRBJ2-1 TRBV9 TRBD2 - CASSAGTSGSNEQFF TGTGCCAGCAGCGCCGGGACTAGCGGGTCCAATGAGCAGTTCTTC
TRBJ1-4 TRBV7-9 - once CASSLGSGVGTNEKLFF TGTGCCAGCAGCCTGGGATCAGGGGTAGGAACTAATGAAAAACTGTTTTTT
TRBJ1-6 TRBV9 TRBD1 few CASSVGTGRNNSPLHF TGTGCCAGCAGCGTAGGGACAGGGAGAAATAATTCACCCCTCCACTTT
TRBJ1-1 TRBV7-9 - few CASTRGSGGTEAFF TGTGCCAGCACAAGGGGGTCGGGGGGCACTGAAGCTTTCTTT
TRBJ2-1 TRBV30 - - CAWSEGNEQFF TGTGCCTGGAGTGAGGGGAATGAGCAGTTCTTC
TRBJ1-2 TRBV19 TRBD1 - CASSDTGGDGYTF TGTGCCAGTAGCGATACAGGGGGCGATGGCTACACCTTC
TRBJ1-3 TRBV5-4 - - CASSLGSGEASTIYF TGTGCCAGCAGCTTGGGGTCAGGGGAAGCCAGCACCATATATTTT
TRBJ1-2 TRBV4-1 TRBD1 few CASSPQGTAPNYGYTF TGCGCCAGCAGCCCACAGGGGACAGCGCCTAACTATGGCTACACCTTC
TRBJ1-1 TRBV4-1 - - CASSQGVQENTEAFF TGCGCCAGCAGCCAAGGAGTACAGGAGAACACTGAAGCTTTCTTT
TRBJ2-3 TRBV14 TRBD2 - CASSQSLTSGGLGTDTQYF TGTGCCAGCAGCCAAAGTCTAACTAGCGGGGGCCTCGGCACAGATACGCAGTATTTT
TRBJ2-7 TRBV2 TRBD1 - CASKESGTGFYEQYF TGTGCCAGCAAAGAATCCGGGACAGGGTTCTACGAGCAGTACTTC
TRBJ1-1 TRBV2 - - CASKEGTGTQDTEAFF TGTGCCAGCAAGGAGGGGACCGGGACCCAGGACACTGAAGCTTTCTTT
TRBJ1-5 TRBV6-6 - - CASRTGGQGYQPQHF TGTGCCAGCAGGACGGGAGGCCAGGGCTACCAGCCCCAGCATTTT
TRBJ1-5 TRBV6-5 - few CASGTGNQPQHF TGTGCCAGCGGAACAGGCAATCAGCCCCAGCATTTT
TRBJ2-2 TRBV5-1 - once CASRATGSGTGELFF TGCGCCAGCAGGGCAACTGGGAGCGGCACCGGGGAGCTGTTTTTT
TRBJ2-7 TRBV4-3 TRBD2 few CASSQVYGGGSYEQYF TGCGCCAGCAGCCAAGTGTACGGCGGGGGCTCCTACGAGCAGTACTTC
TRBJ2-5 TRBV11-3 TRBD2 - CASSLGLAGAGGETQYF TGTGCCAGCAGCTTGGGACTAGCGGGGGCCGGGGGGGAGACCCAGTACTTC
TRBJ1-6 TRBV6-5 - - CASRPGYNSPLHF TGTGCCAGCCGCCCAGGCTATAATTCACCCCTCCACTTT
TRBJ1-2 TRBV9 - - CASSVSVDGYTF TGTGCCAGCAGCGTGTCAGTTGATGGCTACACCTTC
TRBJ2-2 TRBV27 TRBD1 once CASTFRARDRSANTGELFF TGTGCCAGCACCTTTAGAGCCCGGGACAGGAGCGCGAACACCGGGGAGCTGTTTTTT
TRBJ1-3 TRBV6-5 - - CASSLDGYSGNTIYF TGTGCCAGCAGCCTAGACGGATACTCTGGAAACACCATATATTTT
TRBJ1-5 TRBV6-4 - medium-sized CASSVQAGTNQPQHF TGTGCCAGCAGTGTGCAGGCTGGGACTAATCAGCCCCAGCATTTT
TRBJ1-1 TRBV5-1 TRBD1 - CASSRTGGRTEAFF TGCGCCAGCAGTCGCACAGGGGGCAGGACTGAAGCTTTCTTT